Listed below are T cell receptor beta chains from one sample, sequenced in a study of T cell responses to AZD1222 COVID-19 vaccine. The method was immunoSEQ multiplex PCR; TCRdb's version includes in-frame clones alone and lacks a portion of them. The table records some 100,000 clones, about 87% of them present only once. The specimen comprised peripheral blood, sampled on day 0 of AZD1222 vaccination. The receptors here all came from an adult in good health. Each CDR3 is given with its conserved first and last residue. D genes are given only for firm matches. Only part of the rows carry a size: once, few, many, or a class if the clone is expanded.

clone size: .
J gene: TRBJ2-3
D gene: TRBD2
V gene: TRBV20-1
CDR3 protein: CSASFSSGNPDTQYF
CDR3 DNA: TGCAGTGCCAGTTTTTCTAGCGGCAACCCAGATACGCAGTATTTT

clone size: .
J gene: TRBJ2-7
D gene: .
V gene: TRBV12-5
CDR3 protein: CASGLGHEQYF
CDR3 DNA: TGTGCTAGTGGTTTGGGTCACGAGCAGTACTTC

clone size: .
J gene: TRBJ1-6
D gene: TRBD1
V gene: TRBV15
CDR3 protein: CATSRAGQGNSPLHF
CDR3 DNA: TGTGCCACCAGCAGGGCAGGACAGGGGAATTCACCCCTCCACTTT

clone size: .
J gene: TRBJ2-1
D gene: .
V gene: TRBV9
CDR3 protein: CASSVLWTDYNEQFF
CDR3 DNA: TGTGCCAGCAGCGTCCTTTGGACGGATTACAATGAGCAGTTCTTC

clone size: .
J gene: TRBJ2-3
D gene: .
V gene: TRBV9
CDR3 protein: CASSVELAPSTDTQYF
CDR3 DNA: TGTGCCAGCAGCGTAGAGCTAGCGCCTAGCACAGATACGCAGTATTTT

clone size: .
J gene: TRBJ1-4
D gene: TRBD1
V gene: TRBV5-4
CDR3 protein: CASSLDTGGEKLFF
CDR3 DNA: TGTGCCAGCAGCTTGGATACAGGGGGTGAGAAACTGTTTTTT

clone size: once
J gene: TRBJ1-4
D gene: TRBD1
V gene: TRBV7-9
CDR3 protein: CASSGQGPGGEKLFF
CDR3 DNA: TGTGCCAGCAGCGGACAGGGTCCTGGCGGGGAAAAACTGTTTTTT

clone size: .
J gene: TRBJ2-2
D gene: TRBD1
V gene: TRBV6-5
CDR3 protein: CASSYKTGGLTGELFF
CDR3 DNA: TGTGCCAGCAGTTATAAGACAGGGGGGCTCACCGGGGAGCTGTTTTTT

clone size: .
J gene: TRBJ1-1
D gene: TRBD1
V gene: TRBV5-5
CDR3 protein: CASSPPGQGEAFF
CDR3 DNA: TGTGCCAGCAGCCCACCGGGACAGGGTGAAGCTTTCTTT

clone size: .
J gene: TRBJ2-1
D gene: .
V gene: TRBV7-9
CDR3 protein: CASSSVLPLGADNEQFF
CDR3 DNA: TGTGCCAGCAGCTCCGTTTTGCCTTTGGGGGCGGACAATGAGCAGTTCTTC

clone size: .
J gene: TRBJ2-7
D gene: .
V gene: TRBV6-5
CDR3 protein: CASSYSNGASYGQYF
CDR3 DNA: TGTGCCAGCAGTTACTCGAACGGGGCCTCCTACGGGCAGTACTTC

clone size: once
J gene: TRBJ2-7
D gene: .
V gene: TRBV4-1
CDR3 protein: CASSHPPGAAPFAEQYF
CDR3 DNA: TGCGCCAGCAGCCACCCACCAGGGGCGGCCCCTTTCGCCGAGCAGTACTTC

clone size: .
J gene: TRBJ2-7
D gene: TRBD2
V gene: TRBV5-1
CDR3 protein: CASSLGREMGEQYF
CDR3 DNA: TGCGCCAGCAGCTTGGGGCGGGAGATGGGCGAGCAGTACTTC

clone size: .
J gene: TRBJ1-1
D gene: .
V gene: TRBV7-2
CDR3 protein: CASSLRLNTEAFF
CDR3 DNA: TGTGCCAGCAGCTTAAGGTTGAACACTGAAGCTTTCTTT

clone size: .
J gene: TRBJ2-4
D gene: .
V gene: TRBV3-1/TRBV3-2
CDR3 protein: CASSQWQGAKNIQYF
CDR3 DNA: TGTGCCAGCAGCCAATGGCAGGGGGCCAAAAACATTCAGTACTTC

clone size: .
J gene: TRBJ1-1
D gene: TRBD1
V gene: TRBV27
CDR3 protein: CASSLTGRWRAEAFF
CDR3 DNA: TGTGCCAGCAGTTTGACAGGGCGGTGGAGAGCTGAAGCTTTCTTT

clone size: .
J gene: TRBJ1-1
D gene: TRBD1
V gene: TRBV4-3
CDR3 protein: CASSQLPGTGDTEAFF
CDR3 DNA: TGCGCCAGCAGCCAACTACCCGGGACAGGGGACACTGAAGCTTTCTTT

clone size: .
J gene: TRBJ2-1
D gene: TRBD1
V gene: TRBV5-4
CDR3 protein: CASSSRDRAYNEQFF
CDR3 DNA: TGTGCCAGCAGCTCTAGGGACAGGGCCTACAATGAGCAGTTCTTC

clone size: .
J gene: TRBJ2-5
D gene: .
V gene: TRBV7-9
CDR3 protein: CASSQVQGKVIETQYF
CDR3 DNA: TGTGCCAGCAGCCAAGTGCAGGGGAAGGTGATTGAGACCCAGTACTTC

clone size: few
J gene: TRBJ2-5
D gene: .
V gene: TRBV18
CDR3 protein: CASSPADSLFAPRETQYF
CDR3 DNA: TGTGCCAGCTCACCCGCGGACAGCCTCTTCGCCCCGCGAGAGACCCAGTACTTC

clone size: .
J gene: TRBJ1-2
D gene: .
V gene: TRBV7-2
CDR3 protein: CASSLDVRYGYTF
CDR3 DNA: TGTGCCAGCAGCCTCGACGTACGCTATGGCTACACCTTC

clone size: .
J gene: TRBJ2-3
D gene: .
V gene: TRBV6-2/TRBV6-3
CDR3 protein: CASSSHRVSTDTQYF
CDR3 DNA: TGTGCCAGCAGTAGCCACAGGGTCTCGACAGATACGCAGTATTTT

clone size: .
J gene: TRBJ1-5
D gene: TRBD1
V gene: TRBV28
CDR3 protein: CASLRGQYNQPQHF
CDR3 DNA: TGTGCCAGCCTGCGGGGACAGTATAATCAGCCCCAGCATTTT

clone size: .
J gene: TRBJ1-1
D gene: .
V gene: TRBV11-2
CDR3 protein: CASSSQGNTEAFF
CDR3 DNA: TGTGCCAGCAGCTCACAGGGTAACACTGAAGCTTTCTTT

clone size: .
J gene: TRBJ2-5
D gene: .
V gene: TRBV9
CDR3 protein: CASSVEETQYF
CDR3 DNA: TGTGCCAGCAGCGTAGAAGAGACCCAGTACTTC

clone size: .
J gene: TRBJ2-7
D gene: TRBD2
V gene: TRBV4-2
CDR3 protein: CASSHASGTSNYEQYF
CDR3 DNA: TGTGCCAGCAGCCATGCTTCCGGGACTAGCAACTACGAGCAGTACTTC

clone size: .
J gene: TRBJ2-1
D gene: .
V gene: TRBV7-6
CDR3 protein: CASSSFSGALGEQFF
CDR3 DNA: TGTGCCAGCAGCTCTTTCTCCGGGGCACTGGGCGAGCAGTTCTTC

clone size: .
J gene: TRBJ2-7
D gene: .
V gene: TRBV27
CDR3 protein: CASSFFRIGAYEQYF
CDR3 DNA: TGTGCCAGCAGTTTTTTCAGGATTGGCGCCTACGAGCAGTACTTC

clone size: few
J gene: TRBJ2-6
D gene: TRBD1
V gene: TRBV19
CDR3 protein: CASSPLGRGSPSGANVLTF
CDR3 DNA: TGTGCCAGTAGCCCCCTAGGCAGGGGGAGCCCCTCTGGGGCCAACGTCCTGACTTTC

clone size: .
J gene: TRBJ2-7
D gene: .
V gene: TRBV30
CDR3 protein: CARGLGDEQYF
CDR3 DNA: TGTGCCCGGGGGCTTGGCGACGAGCAGTACTTC

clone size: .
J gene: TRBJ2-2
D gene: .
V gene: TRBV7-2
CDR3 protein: CASSSRRGNTGELFF
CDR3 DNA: TGTGCCAGCAGCTCTAGGCGCGGTAACACCGGGGAGCTGTTTTTT

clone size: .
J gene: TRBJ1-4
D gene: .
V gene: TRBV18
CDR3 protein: CASSLGGLGIEKLFF
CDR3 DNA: TGTGCCAGCTCGCTCGGAGGACTCGGGATCGAAAAACTGTTTTTT

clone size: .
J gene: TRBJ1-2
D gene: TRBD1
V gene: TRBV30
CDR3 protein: CAWRGDRGPLYGYTF
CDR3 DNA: TGTGCCTGGAGGGGGGACAGAGGTCCCCTTTATGGCTACACCTTC

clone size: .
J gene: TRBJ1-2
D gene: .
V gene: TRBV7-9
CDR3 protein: CASKERATNYGYTF
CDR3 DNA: TGTGCCAGCAAGGAAAGGGCTACTAACTATGGCTACACCTTC

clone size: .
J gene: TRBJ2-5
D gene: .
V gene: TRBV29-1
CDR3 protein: CSVGGAGETQYF
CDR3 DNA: TGCAGCGTTGGAGGGGCGGGAGAGACCCAGTACTTC

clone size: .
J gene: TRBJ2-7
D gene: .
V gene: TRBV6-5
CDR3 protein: CASSYSGAAGYEQYF
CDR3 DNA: TGTGCCAGCAGTTACTCTGGGGCTGCTGGCTACGAGCAGTACTTC

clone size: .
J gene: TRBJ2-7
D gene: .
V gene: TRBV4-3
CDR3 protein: CASSHSATGESYEQYF
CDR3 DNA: TGCGCCAGCAGCCACTCCGCAACGGGGGAGTCCTACGAGCAGTACTTC

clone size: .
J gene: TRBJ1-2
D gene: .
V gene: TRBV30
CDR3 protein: CAWSAGILWSYTF
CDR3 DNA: TGTGCCTGGAGTGCAGGGATTCTATGGAGCTACACCTTC

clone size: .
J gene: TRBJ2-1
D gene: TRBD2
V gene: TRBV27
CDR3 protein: CAKLNELAGAYNEQFF
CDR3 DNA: TGTGCCAAGCTGAATGAACTAGCGGGAGCTTACAATGAGCAGTTCTTC

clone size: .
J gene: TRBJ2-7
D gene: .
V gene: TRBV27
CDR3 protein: CASTQNVNSEGGPSEQYF
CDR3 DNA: TGTGCCAGCACCCAAAACGTGAACAGCGAAGGGGGTCCGTCCGAGCAGTACTTC

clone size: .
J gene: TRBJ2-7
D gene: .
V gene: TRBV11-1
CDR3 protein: CASMGQGSSYEQYF
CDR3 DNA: TGTGCCAGCATGGGGCAGGGAAGTTCCTACGAGCAGTACTTC

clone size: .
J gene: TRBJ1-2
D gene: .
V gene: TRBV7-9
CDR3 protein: CASSLDTGLYGYTF
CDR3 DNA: TGTGCCAGCAGCTTAGATACGGGGTTGTATGGCTACACCTTC

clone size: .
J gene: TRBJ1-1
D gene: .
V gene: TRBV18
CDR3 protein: CASSPRVTQGRSSSEAFF
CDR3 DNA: TGTGCCAGCTCACCAAGGGTCACACAGGGAAGGTCGAGCTCTGAAGCTTTCTTT

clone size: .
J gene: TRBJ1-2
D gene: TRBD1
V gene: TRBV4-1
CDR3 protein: CASSQAAGGNYGYTF
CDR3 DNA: TGCGCCAGCAGCCAAGCGGCAGGGGGGAACTATGGCTACACCTTC